These T cell receptor beta chains were read from a single sample in a study of cytomegalovirus exposure and HLA in healthy donors. Some clones are missing from TCRdb's copy, which holds only in-frame ones; the method was immunoSEQ multiplex PCR. The table has around 86,000 clones, just over 75% seen once. Sequencing input: PBMCs. The receptors shown here come from a man in his forties or fifties in good health and CMV-seropositive. The CDR3 runs from the conserved cysteine through the conserved F or W. Some rows have no size entry. The others give once, few or many, or a class for an expanded clone.

CDR3	V	size	J	length
CAISQDSLTGNEQFF	TRBV10-3	once	TRBJ2-1	15
CASTPTSKDYEQYF	TRBV6-1	.	TRBJ2-7	14
CAISENRDRSEAFF	TRBV10-3	.	TRBJ1-1	14
CASSQGLAGGSSYEQYF	TRBV4-3	once	TRBJ2-7	17
CASSAGTQYF	TRBV7-2	.	TRBJ2-3	10
CASSPIFLADTDTQYF	TRBV11-1	.	TRBJ2-3	16
CASSVQAGTYNEQFF	TRBV6-4	.	TRBJ2-1	15
CASSQERGHTTGELFF	TRBV4-1	.	TRBJ2-2	16
CASSAGLAGEAGTQYF	TRBV5-6	once	TRBJ2-3	16
CASSFDRSSYNEQFF	TRBV11-1	.	TRBJ2-1	15
CASSNWAQTYEQYF	TRBV5-1	.	TRBJ2-7	14
CASSYLADSYNEQFF	TRBV6-6	.	TRBJ2-1	15
CASSPLSTGGADTEAFF	TRBV18	.	TRBJ1-1	17
CASSLGIWPGLAGVSDEQYF	TRBV5-4	.	TRBJ2-7	20
CASSYLSSGSASEQFF	TRBV6-5	.	TRBJ2-1	16
CASTEEGSGRHGTQYF	TRBV7-9	once	TRBJ2-5	16
CASRDRGLTGELFF	TRBV6-5	once	TRBJ2-2	14
CASSSISGSYEQYF	TRBV7-6	.	TRBJ2-7	14
CASSIAPDRGVVKNIQYF	TRBV19	.	TRBJ2-4	18
CSSSPLRGTGNTEAFF	TRBV7-9	few	TRBJ1-1	16
CASSIRDRVGTGELFF	TRBV9	.	TRBJ2-2	16
CASSLGGELAGLYEQYF	TRBV7-2	.	TRBJ2-7	17